This T cell receptor beta chain was captured by sequencing in a study of T-cell reconstitution after alpha-beta-depleted transplantation in children. This clonotype was seen more than once but under ten times. Antigen: not known. Study-wide results and caveats: Among T cells one year after transplant, newly produced cells accounted for most counts and diversity. The study reportedly traced alpha-beta T cells about two months after transplant to several hundred expanded graft clones.

A library of TCRbeta sequences, prepared with unique molecular identifiers, was generated. TCRdb analysed the PCR reads with MiXCR anew, one entry per CDR3 protein. The sample has about 510,000 distinct CDR3 sequences; roughly 10% are singletons. The CDR3 contains 13 residues. Germline trimming cut 11 bases from V and 5 bases from J; bases unmatched to any gene: 11. From germline, CDR1 is SEHNR and CDR2 FQNEAQ (reference sequence). The chain is built from TRBV7-9 and TRBJ2-5; 7 bases match TRBD2. The specimen was PBMCs, mostly from graft donor cells, collected 180 days after TCRalphabeta/CD19-depleted stem cell transplant. The origin of this receptor is a female patient between 2 and 15 years old who had a stem cell transplant for aplastic anemia, so the T cells may come from the graft donor. The CDR3 region is CAEETLGRETQYF. In nucleotides, the CDR3 is TGTGCCGAGGAAACTCTCGGGAGGGAGACCCAGTACTTC. The variable domain in full, completed from reference TRBV7-9 and TRBJ2-5, reads DTGVSQNPRHKITKRGQNVTFRCDPISEHNRLYWYRQTLGQGPEFLTYFQNEAQLEKSRLLSDRFSAERPKGSFSTLEIQRTEQGDSAMYLCAEETLGRETQYFGPGTRLLVL.